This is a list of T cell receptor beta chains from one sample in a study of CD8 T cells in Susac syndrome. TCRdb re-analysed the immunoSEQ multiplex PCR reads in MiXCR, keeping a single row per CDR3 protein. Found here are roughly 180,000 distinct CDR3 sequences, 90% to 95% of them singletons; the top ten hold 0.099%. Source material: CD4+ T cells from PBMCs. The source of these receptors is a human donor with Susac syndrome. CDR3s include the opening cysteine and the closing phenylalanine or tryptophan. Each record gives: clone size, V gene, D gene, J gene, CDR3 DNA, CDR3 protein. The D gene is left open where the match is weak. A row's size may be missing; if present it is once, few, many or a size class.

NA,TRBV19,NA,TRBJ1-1,TGTGCCAGTAGTATCGCGGCCGAAGCTTTCTTT,CASSIAAEAFF
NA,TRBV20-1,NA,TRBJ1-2,TGCAGTGCTAGCCCGGGATCCGCCTATGGCTACACCTTC,CSASPGSAYGYTF
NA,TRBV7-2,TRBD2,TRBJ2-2,TGTGCCAGCAGCTTTAGCGGGGACACCGGGGAGCTGTTTTTT,CASSFSGDTGELFF
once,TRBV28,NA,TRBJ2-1,TGTGCCAGCAGCGCCCCCCCAACCCATGAGCAGTTCTTC,CASSAPPTHEQFF
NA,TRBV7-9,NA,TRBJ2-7,TGTGCCAGCAGCACTTCCCGACTAGCCTACGAGCAGTACTTC,CASSTSRLAYEQYF
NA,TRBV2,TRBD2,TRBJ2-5,TGTGCCACCCGGCGGGAGTACCAAGAGACCCAGTACTTC,CATRREYQETQYF
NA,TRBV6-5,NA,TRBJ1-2,TGTGCCAGCAGTTCCGTCCGGGGGAGTTGGTACACCTTC,CASSSVRGSWYTF
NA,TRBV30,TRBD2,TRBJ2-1,TGTGCCGCCCAAACCCTTAGCGGGGGGGCATATGAGCAGTTCTTC,CAAQTLSGGAYEQFF
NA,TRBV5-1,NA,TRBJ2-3,TGCGCCAGCCGGTCGGGGGCATCGGCAGATACGCAGTATTTT,CASRSGASADTQYF
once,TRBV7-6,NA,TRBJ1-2,TGTGCCAGCAGCTTATCGCATTCTAGGTCTTACACCTTC,CASSLSHSRSYTF
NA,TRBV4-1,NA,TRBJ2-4,TGCGCCAGCAGCCAGGGTGGCAAAAACATTCAGTACTTC,CASSQGGKNIQYF
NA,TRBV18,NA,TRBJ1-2,TGTGCCAGCTCCGACGGAGGCGCTGGCTACACCTTC,CASSDGGAGYTF
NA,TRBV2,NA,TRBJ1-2,TGTGCCAGCAGTGTGGGCGGCCTAGGGTCTTATGGCTACACCTTC,CASSVGGLGSYGYTF
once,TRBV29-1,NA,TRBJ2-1,TGCAGCGTTGAAGATCGAACGGCCTACAGGGATGAGCAGTTCTTC,CSVEDRTAYRDEQFF
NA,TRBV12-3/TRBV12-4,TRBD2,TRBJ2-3,TGTGCCAGCACCACTCGAGCGGGGGTCTTCCCAGATACGCAGTATTTT,CASTTRAGVFPDTQYF
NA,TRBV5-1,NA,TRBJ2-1,TGCGCCAGCAGCTACACAGGAAGCTCCTACAATGAGCAGTTCTTC,CASSYTGSSYNEQFF
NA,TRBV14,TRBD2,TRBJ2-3,TGTGCCAGCAGCCAAGATCTGAGCGGGGGGGCCCGAGATACGCAGTATTTT,CASSQDLSGGARDTQYF
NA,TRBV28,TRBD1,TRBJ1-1,TGTGCCAGCGGGAATCCGGGACAGGGGAACACTGAAGCTTTCTTT,CASGNPGQGNTEAFF
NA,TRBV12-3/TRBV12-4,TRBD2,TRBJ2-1,TGTGCCAGCAGTTTAGATCCATGGAAGCTAGCGGGCACCCGCTCCTACAATGAGCAGTTCTTC,CASSLDPWKLAGTRSYNEQFF
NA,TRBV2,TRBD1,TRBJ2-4,TGTGCCAGCAGTGCGACAGGGGTGGTAAACATTCAGTACTTC,CASSATGVVNIQYF
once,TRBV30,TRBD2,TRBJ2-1,TGTGCCCGGAGCGGGGGAAATGAGCAGTTCTTC,CARSGGNEQFF
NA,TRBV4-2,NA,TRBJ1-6,TGTGCCAGCAGCCAACCTCAAGGGGCAGGGGTATTAGCACCCCTCCACTTT,CASSQPQGAGVLAPLHF
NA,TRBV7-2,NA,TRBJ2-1,TGTGCCAGCAGCTTAGCGGCCCCCTACAATGAGCAGTTCTTC,CASSLAAPYNEQFF
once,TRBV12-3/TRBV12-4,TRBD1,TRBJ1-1,TGTGCCAGCATCGGGACAGGAAACACTGAAGCTTTCTTT,CASIGTGNTEAFF
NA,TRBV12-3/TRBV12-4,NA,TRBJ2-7,TGTGCCAGCAGTTGGGGGACGGAGGGCGAGCAGTACTTC,CASSWGTEGEQYF
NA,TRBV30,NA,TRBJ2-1,TGTGCCTGGAGTAGGAGAGACAATGAGCAGTTCTTC,CAWSRRDNEQFF
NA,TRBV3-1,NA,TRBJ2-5,TGTGCCAGCAGCCAGATTAACCAAGAGACCCAGTACTTC,CASSQINQETQYF
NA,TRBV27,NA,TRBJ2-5,TGTGCCAGCAGTTCGGGGACTTATCAAGAGACCCAGTACTTC,CASSSGTYQETQYF
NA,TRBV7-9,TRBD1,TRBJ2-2,TGTGCCAGCAGCTTAAGGGGGCGCAGCACCGGGGAGCTGTTTTTT,CASSLRGRSTGELFF
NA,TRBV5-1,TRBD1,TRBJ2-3,TGCGCCAGCAGCCCGACTCAGGGGGCGGTTGATACGCAGTATTTT,CASSPTQGAVDTQYF
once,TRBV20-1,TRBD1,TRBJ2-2,TGCAGTGCTACCGGGACAGGGGGGACCGGGGAGCTGTTTTTT,CSATGTGGTGELFF